The entry that follows covers one T cell receptor beta chain sequence. Its matching antigen is unknown. The CDR3 spans 13 residues. The germline V gene encodes CDR1 MGHRA and CDR2 YSYEKL. Trimming took 0 bases from V and 15 from J; bases not matched to a gene: 7. Per the original data handling: After removing out-of-frame reads, 2 million to 2.5 million distinct TCRbeta sequences remained. Sequenced by immunoSEQ multiplex PCR; TCRdb stores in-frame clones only, minus some. V and J calls plus clone size are reproduced from that table; the DNA served to infer D and trimming. The sample lists some 41,000 clones, over 65% occurring once. Single viable CD3+CD4+CD8-CD45RO+ cells were sorted as the memory CD4+ T cells. CD4+ T cells were isolated by positive magnetic selection. This record comes from a study of memory CD4+ T cells and cytomegalovirus serostatus. Whole-study findings and limits: CD4+ memory repertoires contained about 40% of the roughly 160 reported CMV TCRbeta sequences.

The J gene is TRBJ2-1, the V gene TRBV4-1, with 8 positions matching TRBD2. The clonotype comes from an adult in good health and CMV-seronegative. Material: memory CD4+ T cells from blood. The CDR3: CASSQDGTRNRFF. The CDR3 DNA sequence: TGCGCCAGCAGCCAAGACGGGACTAGAAACCGGTTCTTC.